This T cell receptor (beta chain) comes out of a study of graft-versus-host responses after intestinal transplantation. Study overall: Recipients uniformly received anti-thymocyte globulin induction, followed by tacrolimus and steroids for roughly 3 years.

Note on this clone: Antigen specificity is unknown.

The method was immunoSEQ multiplex PCR; TCRdb's version includes in-frame clones alone and lacks a portion of them. The sample records some 69,000 clones, roughly 92% being singletons. General study points: Graft-donor T cell macrochimerism in patients accompanied high graft-versus-host to host-versus-graft clonal ratios in allografts. Early post-transplant declines in HvG were associated with peak levels of circulating GvH clones. GvH clones detected in recipient marrow included some appearing first in ileum or blood.

This TCR was sampled from a human patient who received an intestinal transplant, so some T cells may come from the graft donor. Sequencing was performed on bone marrow, taken 700 to 850 days after intestinal transplantation.

DNA for the CDR3: TGTGCCAGCAGTCTGAAAGCGGGGGCCACAGATACGCAGTATTTT. As protein: CASSLKAGATDTQYF. V and J are TRBV6-4 and TRBJ2-3; 8 bases align to TRBD2. Trimming took 5 bases from V and 2 from J; bases not matched to a gene: 6. This CDR3 region has 15 residues. In germline, CDR1 is MRHNA, CDR2 SNTAGT.